These 6 T cell receptor beta chains were sequenced from one sample in a study of T cell repertoires in cytomegalovirus infection. The antigens these receptors bind are not known. A single record per CDR3 protein comes from TCRdb applying MiXCR to the reads. The sample holds hundreds of thousands of distinct CDR3 sequences, 42% seen once. The input for sequencing was cultured PBMCs, taken from culture after CMV antigen stimulation. The receptors were sampled from a human donor in good health (CMV status not recorded). Some clones in this sample may be carry-over from other donors' samples.

The J gene is TRBJ2-1, the V gene TRBV5-1; the match to TRBD1 covers 10 bases. Germline assignment: CDR1 SGHRS and CDR2 YFSETQ. The CDR3 has 16 residues. J lost 5 bases, V lost 4 bases, and 9 bases had no gene match. The CDR3: CASSATGTGVNNEQFF. In DNA, the CDR3 is TGCGCCAGCAGCGCCACCGGGACAGGGGTAAACAATGAGCAGTTCTTC.

The rearrangement links TRBV7-2 to TRBJ1-6; D may be TRBD1 (5 bases). The length of the CDR3 is 15 residues. Germline V gives CDR1 SGHTA, CDR2 FQGNSA. The V end lost 6 bases, the J end lost 8 bases, and 17 bases lay between the germline ends. The CDR3 here is CASSSNGGRHSPLHF. The CDR3 nucleotides are TGTGCCAGCAGTTCGAACGGGGGAAGGCATTCACCCCTCCACTTT.

This chain uses TRBV6-1 with TRBJ1-2; perhaps TRBD1 as D (6 bases). The V end lost 4 bases, the J end lost 4 bases, and 13 bases lay between the germline ends. Germline values: CDR1 MNHNS, CDR2 SASEGT. CDR3 length equals 14 residues. The CDR3 sequence: CASSGGRGPYGYTF. The CDR3 DNA sequence: TGTGCCAGCAGTGGAGGCAGGGGTCCCTATGGCTACACCTTC.

The CDR3 nucleotides read TGTGCCAGCAGCTTATATTACAGCGACAATGAGCAGTTCTTC. Its protein is CASSLYYSDNEQFF. The chain uses TRBV7-2 and TRBJ2-1; D not certain. The CDR3 contains 14 residues. The V end was cut by 2 bases, the J end by 5 bases, with 10 bases between. The germline V gene has CDR1 SGHTA and CDR2 FQGNSA.

The chain recombines TRBV7-4 with TRBJ1-1, with D possibly matching TRBD1 (5 bases). The V gene lost 5 bases and the J gene lost 3 bases, with 10 bases spanning the gap. Germline CDR1 reads SGHVT; CDR2 reads SQSDAQ. The CDR3 length is 13 residues. CDR3 region: CASSGPGDTEAFF. The CDR3 DNA is TGTGCCAGCAGCGGGCCGGGGGACACTGAAGCTTTCTTT. The full variable domain, its missing parts supplied by reference TRBV7-4 and TRBJ1-1, is GAGVSQSPRYKVAKRGRDVALRCDSISGHVTLYWYRQTLGQGSEVLTYSQSDAQRDKSGRPSGRFSAERPERSVSTLKIQRTEQGDSAVYLCASSGPGDTEAFFGQGTRLTVV.

This chain links TRBV6-8 with TRBJ1-3; tentatively, D is TRBD1 (6 bases). Between the trimmed V and J ends, which lost 4 bases and 0 bases, there was a span of 13 bases. The germline gives CDR1 MNHGY, CDR2 SAAAGT. The CDR3 sequence is 16 residues long. The CDR3 here is CASSFIGDNSGNTIYF. The CDR3 nucleotides are TGTGCCAGCAGTTTTATAGGGGACAACTCTGGAAACACCATATATTTT.